This TCR beta chain was sequenced during a study of metastatic and nonmetastatic thyroid tumors. Study background: It was across blood and tumor or nodule tissue from malignant and benign thyroid patients that repertoires were compared.

Study-wide findings and caveats: In blood and tumor, TCR beta diversity was reportedly significantly higher in malignant thyroid tumors than in benign nodules.

Treatment of any kind had been given to no patient before thyroid surgery. This clone was recorded a few times. The antigen remains undetermined. Trimming took off 0 bases at V and 5 bases at J, with 10 bases between the two ends. CDR1 is SGHDN, CDR2 FVKESK, per germline. There are 14 residues in the CDR3. TCRdb reprocessed the PCR reads via MiXCR. The profile shows 35,000 to 40,000 clones, more than 25% of them singletons. The sequence was collected from a male donor with papillary thyroid cancer or a benign thyroid nodule (not recorded which). Some clones in this sample may be carry-over from other donors' samples. Source material: blood. The rearrangement uses TRBV14 and TRBJ2-5, with D possibly being TRBD2 (5 bases). CDR3 in DNA: TGTGCCAGCAGCCAAGAAGGGAGCGTGGAGACCCAGTACTTC. It codes for CASSQEGSVETQYF.